This TCR beta chain was sequenced for a study of CD8+ T cells in alopecia areata. Study results and caveats: A large proportion of expanded lesional clones were detected persisting in scalp and blood during tofacitinib.

Reverse transcription of extracted RNA yielded cDNA, which provided the sequencing template. Assay used: immunoSEQ multiplex PCR; TCRdb lists only in-frame clones, some missing. The table lists about 190,000 clones, 55% to 70% of them singletons. In its sample, this clone was seen a few times. Its antigen is currently unknown. The CDR3 runs to 15 residues. CDR1 and CDR2 (germline): SGHTA, FQGNSA. V was pared by 5 bases and J by 0 bases, with 12 bases between. The treatment was: oral pan-JAK inhibitor, 5-10 mg twice daily. Both peripheral blood and punch biopsies of lesional scalp skin were obtained from patients who had alopecia areata.

Sequenced here: CD4+ T cells sorted from blood, sampled at week 4, from a patient treated with tofacitinib. The TCR originated in a human donor with alopecia areata. The chain carries TRBV7-2 and TRBJ2-3; D perhaps matches TRBD1 (5 bases). The CDR3 DNA follows: TGTGCCAGCAGCCCTTGGACAACCAGCACAGATACGCAGTATTTT. Its translation is CASSPWTTSTDTQYF.